The 6 T cell receptor beta chains below were found in one sample sequenced in a study of T cells in localized non-small cell lung cancer. Sequencing was performed with immunoSEQ multiplex PCR; in TCRdb, only in-frame clones are kept and a portion is missing. There are 23,000 or so clones in the sample; roughly 88% occur only once, and 25% to 35% lies in the top ten. The sequencing here drew on peripheral blood mononuclear cells, taken before any cancer treatment. The receptors stem from a male donor aged 60 or older with stage II lung adenocarcinoma.

The genes are TRBV19 and TRBJ2-7, with 11 positions matching TRBD2. Germline V lookup: CDR1 LNHDA, CDR2 SQIVND (reference sequence). The CDR3 consists of 16 residues. V was pared by 3 bases and J by 1 base, with 5 bases of the junction left unmatched. In nucleotides, the CDR3 is TGTGCCAGTAGTATTAGACTAGCGGGACGATCCTACGAGCAGTACTTC. Its protein is CASSIRLAGRSYEQYF. Variable domain in full (rest from reference TRBV19 and TRBJ2-7): DGGITQSPKYLFRKEGQNVTLSCEQNLNHDAMYWYRQDPGQGLRLIYYSQIVNDFQKGDIAEGYSVSREKKESFPLTVTSAQKNPTAFYLCASSIRLAGRSYEQYFGPGTRLTVT.

V and J are TRBV28 and TRBJ1-1; 8 bases are shared with TRBD1. Trimming cost V 6 bases and J 0 bases; bases outside gene matches: 9. In germline, CDR1 is MDHEN, CDR2 SYDVKM. The CDR3 length is 16 residues. CDR3 protein: CASRPYRDRLNTEAFF. The CDR3 coding sequence is TGTGCCAGCAGACCTTACCGGGACAGGTTGAACACTGAAGCTTTCTTT.

The rearrangement uses TRBV2 and TRBJ2-1; D possibly corresponds to TRBD1 (6 bases). V was clipped by 7 bases and J by 14 bases, with 15 bases between them. The CDR3 covers 11 residues. The V gene's germline CDR1 is SNHLY and CDR2 FYNNEI. The CDR3 bases are TGTGCCAGCAACAGCGGACAGTTAAAGTTCTTC. It encodes CASNSGQLKFF.

The chain couples TRBV5-1 to TRBJ2-1; 14 bases match TRBD2. This CDR3 has 14 amino acids. Germline values: CDR1 SGHRS, CDR2 YFSETQ. The J segment lost 9 bases and the V segment lost 6 bases, leaving 5 bases of the junction unmatched. The CDR3 DNA follows: TGCGCCAGCAAAGGGACTAGCGGGGGATTTGAGCAGTTCTTC. Its translation is CASKGTSGGFEQFF.

The rearrangement links TRBV28 to TRBJ1-1; TRBD1 matches at 11 bases. Per germline, CDR1 MDHEN and CDR2 SYDVKM. The junction had 6 bases not matched to a gene; V was cut back by 3 bases and J by 6 bases. The CDR3 is 15 residues long. DNA of the CDR3: TGTGCCAGCAGTTTGTTGGACAGGGGGCGCTCTGAAGCTTTCTTT. This translates into CASSLLDRGRSEAFF.

This clone was seen once. The chain has TRBV7-3 and TRBJ2-2; D is ambiguous. Germline assignment: CDR1 SGHTA and CDR2 FQGTGA. V lost 5 bases and J 4 bases, leaving 11 bases between the germline ends. The length of the CDR3 is 14 residues. The chain's CDR3 is CASSLQPGTGELFF. As DNA, the CDR3 is TGTGCCAGCAGCCTCCAACCTGGCACCGGGGAGCTGTTTTTT.